The sequence of this T cell receptor beta chain was determined in a study of post-analysis software for immune sequencing data. Study-level background: Relapsing-remitting, secondary progressive and progressive-relapsing multiple sclerosis courses were included. Study-wide points: Patients with multiple sclerosis recorded significantly lower normalized Chao1 diversity than controls, the study found. In patients, about five TRBV segments were more frequent than in controls, with TRBV5-6, TRBV5-1 and TRBV20-1 among them.

Unique molecular identifiers were carried by the TCR beta cDNA libraries. Some 500,000 cDNA molecules were obtained per 1 to 10 million input T cells. TCRdb re-analysed the PCR reads in MiXCR, keeping a single row per CDR3 protein. The repertoire consists of 550,000 to 700,000 distinct CDR3 sequences, with 44% occurring once and the leading ten covering roughly 1.8%. CDR1 and CDR2 (germline): SGHRS, YFSETQ. CDR3 size: 15 residues. Trimming at V came to 2 bases and at J to 4 bases, leaving 7 bases not matched to a gene. Remarks on this clonotype: Its antigen is unidentified.

V is TRBV5-1 and J is TRBJ1-2, with TRBD1 matching 8 bases. Sequenced material: blood. This sequence originates from a girl aged 10 to 17 with multiple sclerosis. In DNA form, the CDR3 reads TGCGCCAGCAGCTTCGGACAGGGACCGGGCTATGGCTACACCTTC. Protein product: CASSFGQGPGYGYTF. Full variable domain (remainder filled in from reference TRBV5-1 and TRBJ1-2): KAGVTQTPRYLIKTRGQQVTLSCSPISGHRSVSWYQQTPGQGLQFLFEYFSETQRNKGNFPGRFSGRQFSNSRSEMNVSTLELGDSALYLCASSFGQGPGYGYTFGSGTRLTVV.